These 18 T cell receptor beta chains were all obtained from the same sample, sequenced in a study of cytomegalovirus exposure and HLA in healthy donors. Data came from immunoSEQ multiplex PCR; TCRdb stores just in-frame clones and leaves some out. The table lists about 73,000 clones, around 94% of them singletons. Sequencing was performed on PBMCs. The source of these receptors is a woman between 18 and 29 years old in good health and CMV-seropositive.

V is TRBV5-4 and J is TRBJ2-5, with a weak D call TRBD2 (5 bases). Per the germline V gene, CDR1 is SGHNT and CDR2 is YYREEE (reference sequence). V lost 0 bases and J lost 1, with 7 bases in between. This CDR3 contains 14 residues. The CDR3 sequence: CASSLGLFQETQYF. The CDR3, as DNA: TGTGCCAGCAGCTTGGGACTATTCCAAGAGACCCAGTACTTC.

The V gene is TRBV7-9, the J gene TRBJ2-7; tentative D call: TRBD2 (6 bases). Deletions cut 1 base from V and 9 bases from J, with 16 bases between. Germline loops: CDR1 SEHNR, CDR2 FQNEAQ (reference sequence). The CDR3 runs to 14 residues. The CDR3 DNA reads TGTGCCAGCAGCTTAGGGGGGGACCTACTAGGGCAGTACTTC. The encoded protein is CASSLGGDLLGQYF.

CDR3 sequence reads: CASSLDRGTGELFF. CDR3 nucleotides: TGTGCCAGCAGTTTGGACAGGGGGACCGGGGAGCTGTTTTTT. The chain couples TRBV11-2 to TRBJ2-2; 10 positions agree with TRBD1. Germline values: CDR1 SGHAT, CDR2 FQNNGV. There are 14 residues in the CDR3. The trim removed 6 bases at V and 5 bases at J, leaving 3 bases unmatched.

This chain joins TRBV6-5 and TRBJ1-1, with a weak D call TRBD1 (6 bases). This CDR3 is built from 14 residues. Deletions cut 5 bases from V and 4 bases from J, with 14 bases between. CDR1 MNHEY and CDR2 SVGAGI come from the germline V gene. The CDR3 loop reads CASSVTTGSTEAFF. DNA of the CDR3: TGTGCCAGCAGTGTCACAACAGGGTCCACTGAAGCTTTCTTT.

The chain combines TRBV7-2 with TRBJ1-2, with D possibly matching TRBD1 (6 bases). Trimming left V 2 bases short and J 4 bases short, with 23 bases between. Germline V lookup: CDR1 SGHTA, CDR2 FQGNSA. There are 18 residues in the CDR3. The chain's CDR3 is CASSLTGQSINVFYGYTF. CDR3 nucleotides: TGTGCCAGCAGCTTAACAGGACAGTCTATTAACGTCTTCTATGGCTACACCTTC.

This clone was counted once. V is TRBV4-2 and J is TRBJ2-7, with TRBD1 identical over 9 bases. J gave up 4 bases and V 1 base, and 8 bases lay outside the gene matches. CDR3 size: 16 residues. Germline V gene sequence: CDR1 LGHNA, CDR2 YNFKEQ. CDR3 DNA: TGTGCCAGCAGCCAAGTAGGACAGGGGTATAAATACGAGCAGTACTTC. The encoded protein is CASSQVGQGYKYEQYF.

This rearrangement joins TRBV19 to TRBJ2-7, with D possibly being TRBD2 (6 bases). CDR3 size: 13 residues. CDR1 is LNHDA, CDR2 SQIVND, per germline (reference sequence). V gave up 9 bases and J gave up 2 bases, with 14 bases separating them. This CDR3 is CASSIAEPYEQYF. The CDR3 nucleotides are TGTGCCAGCTCCATAGCGGAGCCCTACGAGCAGTACTTC.

This chain uses TRBV29-1 with TRBJ2-5, with 7 bases that match TRBD1. The CDR3 length is 13 residues. The germline V gene encodes CDR1 SQVTM and CDR2 ANQGSEA. Trimming cost V 5 bases and J 1 base; bases outside gene matches: 4. The CDR3 sequence: CSVKTGVQETQYF. In DNA form, the CDR3 reads TGCAGCGTTAAAACAGGGGTCCAAGAGACCCAGTACTTC.

The V call is TRBV5-5, the J call TRBJ1-1, with D uncertain. With 8 bases removed from V and 7 bases from J, the gap between germline ends came to 12 bases. Germline V gene data show CDR1 as SGHKS and CDR2 as YYEKEE (reference sequence). The CDR3 is 11 amino acids. This CDR3 reads CASTPGGEAFF. The DNA of the CDR3 is TGTGCCAGTACACCAGGAGGTGAAGCTTTCTTT.

This chain links TRBV7-2 with TRBJ1-2; possibly TRBD1 for D (6 bases). Germline V gene data show CDR1 as SGHTA and CDR2 as FQGNSA. This CDR3 has 18 residues. V was trimmed by 4 bases and J by 8 bases, leaving 29 bases between them. The CDR3 region is CASSSPRGQGSFVNGYTF. The CDR3 bases are TGTGCCAGCAGCTCACCCCGCGGTCAGGGGTCCTTTGTGAACGGCTACACCTTC.

The gene calls are TRBV30 and TRBJ1-6; TRBD1 matches 7 bases. V trimming: 4 bases; J trimming: 4 bases; junction bases outside the gene matches: 7. Germline CDR1 and CDR2: GTSNPN and SVGIG (reference sequence). The CDR3 runs to 15 residues. CDR3 loop: CAWMGQRNYNSPLHF. As DNA, the CDR3 is TGTGCCTGGATGGGACAGAGGAATTATAATTCACCCCTCCACTTT.

The chain is built from TRBV12-2 and TRBJ2-5; TRBD2, as called in the table, went unchecked against the DNA. TRBV12-2 is listed as a pseudogene. This CDR3 has 19 residues. CDR3 sequence: CASRLARGGLAGVQETQYF. CDR3 DNA: TGTGCAAGTCGCTTAGCGCGGGGGGGACTAGCGGGAGTTCAAGAGACCCAGTACTTC.

This clone was detected only once. The rearrangement links TRBV7-9 to TRBJ1-4; D might be TRBD1 (6 bases). V was clipped by 5 bases and J by 0 bases, with 16 bases between them. CDR3 length: 17 amino acids. Germline-derived CDR1 and CDR2 are SEHNR and FQNEAQ (reference sequence). CDR3 region: CASSQPKDSPTNEKLFF. CDR3 in DNA: TGTGCCAGCAGCCAACCGAAGGACAGCCCAACTAATGAAAAACTGTTTTTT. Using reference TRBV7-9 and TRBJ1-4 for the parts outside the CDR3, the full variable domain is DTGVSQNPRHKITKRGQNVTFRCDPISEHNRLYWYRQTLGQGPEFLTYFQNEAQLEKSRLLSDRFSAERPKGSFSTLEIQRTEQGDSAMYLCASSQPKDSPTNEKLFFGSGTQLSVL.

The rearrangement joins TRBV13 to TRBJ2-1, with D possibly being TRBD2 (6 bases). V gave up 5 bases and J gave up 5 bases, with 16 bases separating them. The CDR3 is 15 amino acids. Germline CDR1 and CDR2: PRHDT and FYEKMQ (reference sequence). The CDR3 DNA reads as TGTGCCAGCAGCATATCCGGGACTGGGAACAATGAGCAGTTCTTC. Amino acid sequence: CASSISGTGNNEQFF.

The V call is TRBV27, the J call TRBJ2-3; 10 bases fit TRBD1. Germline loops: CDR1 MNHEY, CDR2 SMNVEV (reference sequence). The CDR3 totals 12 residues. The V segment lost 8 bases and the J segment 5 bases; nucleotides outside the gene matches: 1. CDR3 sequence: CASGTGVDTQYF. CDR3 DNA: TGTGCCAGCGGGACAGGGGTAGATACGCAGTATTTT.

This clone came up once. This chain connects TRBV11-3 to TRBJ2-7; possible D gene TRBD2, 5 bases. The CDR3 sequence is 12 residues long. Trimming stripped 11 bases from V and 1 base from J, with 12 bases between. The germline V gene encodes CDR1 SGHNT and CDR2 YENEEA. This chain's CDR3 is CAGLAASYEQYF. CDR3 bases: TGTGCCGGACTGGCCGCTTCCTACGAGCAGTACTTC. The whole variable domain, filled in from reference TRBV11-3 and TRBJ2-7, reads EAGVVQSPRYKIIEKKQPVAFWCNPISGHNTLYWYLQNLGQGPELLIRYENEEAVDDSQLPKDRFSAERLKGVDSTLKIQPAELGDSAVYLCAGLAASYEQYFGPGTRLTVT.

The table lists this clone with a count of one. The J gene is TRBJ1-2, the V gene TRBV4-3, with D perhaps matching TRBD1 (6 bases). The length of the CDR3 is 15 residues. Trimming cost V 1 base and J 4 bases, with 13 bases left between them. Per germline, CDR1 LGHNA and CDR2 YSLEER. CDR3 nucleotides: TGCGCCAGCAGCCAAGTATCAGGGGTTATCTATGGCTACACCTTC. Its translation: CASSQVSGVIYGYTF.

Regarding this clone: Compared with germline, one end of the junction differs, possibly owing to a read error. The chain has TRBV7-7 and TRBJ1-3; D uncertain. CDR1 SSHAT and CDR2 FNYEAQ come from the germline V gene (reference sequence). This CDR3 contains 15 residues. CDR3: CASSPNPGGGNTIYF. CDR3 bases: TGTGCTAGCAGCCCCAACCCAGGTGGTGGAAACACCATATATTTT.